This TCR beta chain was recovered during a study of cytomegalovirus exposure and HLA in healthy donors. The PCR was carried out with 60 Vbeta primers and 13 Jbeta primers. Profiling relied on immunoSEQ multiplex PCR, and the TCRdb table lists in-frame clones only, not all of them. The sample has roughly 20,000 clones, about 80% seen once. This receptor was taken from a human donor in good health. What was sequenced was PBMCs.

In DNA form, the CDR3 reads TGTGCCAGCAGCTTCCCTGGACAGTCCTACGAGCAGTACTTC. Its protein product is CASSFPGQSYEQYF. The chain links TRBV7-9 to TRBJ2-7; tentatively, D is TRBD1 (6 bases). The CDR3 spans 14 residues. CDR1 is SEHNR and CDR2 is FQNEAQ in the germline V gene (reference sequence). Trimming left V 3 bases short and J 1 base short, with 10 bases between.